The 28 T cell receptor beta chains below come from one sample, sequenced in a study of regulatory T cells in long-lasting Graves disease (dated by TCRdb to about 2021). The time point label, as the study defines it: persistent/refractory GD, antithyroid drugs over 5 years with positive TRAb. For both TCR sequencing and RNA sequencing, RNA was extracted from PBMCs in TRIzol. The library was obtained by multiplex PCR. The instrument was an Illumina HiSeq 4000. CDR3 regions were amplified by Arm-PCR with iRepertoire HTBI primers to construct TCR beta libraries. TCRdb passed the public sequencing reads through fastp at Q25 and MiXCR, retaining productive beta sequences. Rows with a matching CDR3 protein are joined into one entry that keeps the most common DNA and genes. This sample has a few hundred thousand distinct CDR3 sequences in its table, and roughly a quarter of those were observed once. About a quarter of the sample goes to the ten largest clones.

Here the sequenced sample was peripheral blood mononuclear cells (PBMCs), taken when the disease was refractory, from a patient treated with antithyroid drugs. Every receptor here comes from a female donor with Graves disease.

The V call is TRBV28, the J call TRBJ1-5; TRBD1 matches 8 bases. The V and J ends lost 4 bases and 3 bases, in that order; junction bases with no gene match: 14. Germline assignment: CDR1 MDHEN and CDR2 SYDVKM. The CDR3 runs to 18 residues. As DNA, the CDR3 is TGTGCCAGCAGTTCCCCCCACCCGGGACAGGCCGACAATCAGCCCCAGCATTTT. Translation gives CASSSPHPGQADNQPQHF.

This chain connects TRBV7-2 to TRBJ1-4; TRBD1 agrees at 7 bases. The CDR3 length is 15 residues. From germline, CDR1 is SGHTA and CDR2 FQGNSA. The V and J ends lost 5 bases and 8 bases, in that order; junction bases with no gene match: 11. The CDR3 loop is CASSTDRVGSEKLFF. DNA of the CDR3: TGTGCCAGCAGCACAGACAGGGTCGGGAGCGAAAAACTGTTTTTT.

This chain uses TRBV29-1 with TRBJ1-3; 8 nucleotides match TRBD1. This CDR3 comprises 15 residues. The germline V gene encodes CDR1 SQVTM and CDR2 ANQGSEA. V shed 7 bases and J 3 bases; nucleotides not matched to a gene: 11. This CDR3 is CSAHNQGQDGNTIYF. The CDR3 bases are TGCAGCGCTCACAATCAGGGACAGGATGGAAACACCATATATTTT.

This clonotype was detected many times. CDR3: CASSLDGLAGEMVKETQYF. DNA of the CDR3: TGTGCCAGCAGCTTAGATGGACTAGCGGGAGAAATGGTTAAAGAGACCCAGTACTTC. The chain joins TRBV11-2 to TRBJ2-5; 13 bases are shared with TRBD2. V lost 0 bases, J lost 3 bases, and 10 bases stayed unmatched. This CDR3 spans 19 amino acids. Germline V gives CDR1 SGHAT, CDR2 FQNNGV.

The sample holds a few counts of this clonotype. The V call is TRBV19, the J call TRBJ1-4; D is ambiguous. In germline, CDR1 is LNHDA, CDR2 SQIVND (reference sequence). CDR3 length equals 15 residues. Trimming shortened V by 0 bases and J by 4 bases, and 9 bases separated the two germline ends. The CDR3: CASSIEGQFNEKLFF. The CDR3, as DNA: TGTGCCAGTAGTATAGAGGGTCAGTTTAATGAAAAACTGTTTTTT.

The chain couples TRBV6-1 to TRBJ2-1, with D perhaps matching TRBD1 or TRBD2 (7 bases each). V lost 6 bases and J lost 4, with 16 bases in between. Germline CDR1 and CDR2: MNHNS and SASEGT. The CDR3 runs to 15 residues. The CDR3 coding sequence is TGTGCCAGCAGCGACAGGGCTAGCGGTTACAATGAGCAGTTCTTC. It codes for CASSDRASGYNEQFF.

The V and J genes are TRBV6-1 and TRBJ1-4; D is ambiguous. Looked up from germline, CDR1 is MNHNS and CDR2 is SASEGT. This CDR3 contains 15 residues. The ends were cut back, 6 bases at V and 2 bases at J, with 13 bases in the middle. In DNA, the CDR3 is TGTGCCAGCAGCGGGGTCCGGACCACTAATGAAAAACTGTTTTTT. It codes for CASSGVRTTNEKLFF.

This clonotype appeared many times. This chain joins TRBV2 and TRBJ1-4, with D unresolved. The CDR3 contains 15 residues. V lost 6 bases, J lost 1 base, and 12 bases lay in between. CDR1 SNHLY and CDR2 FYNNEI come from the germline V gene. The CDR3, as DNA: TGTGCCAGCAGGTTAGGGTTTGAAACTAATGAAAAACTGTTTTTT. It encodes CASRLGFETNEKLFF.

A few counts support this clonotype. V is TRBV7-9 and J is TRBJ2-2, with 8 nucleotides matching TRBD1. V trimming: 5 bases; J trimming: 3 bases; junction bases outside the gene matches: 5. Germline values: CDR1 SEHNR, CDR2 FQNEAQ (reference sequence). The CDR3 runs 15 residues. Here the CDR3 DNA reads TGTGCCAGCAGCAAGGGGACAGGCTACACCGGGGAGCTGTTTTTT. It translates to CASSKGTGYTGELFF.

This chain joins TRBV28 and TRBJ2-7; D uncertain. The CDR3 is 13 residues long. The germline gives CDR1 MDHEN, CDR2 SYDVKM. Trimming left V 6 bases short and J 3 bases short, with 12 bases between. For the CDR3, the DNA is TGTGCCAGCAGCCTCCCCCCCTTCTACGAGCAGTACTTC. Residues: CASSLPPFYEQYF. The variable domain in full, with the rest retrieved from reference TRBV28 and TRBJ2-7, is DVKVTQSSRYLVKRTGEKVFLECVQDMDHENMFWYRQDPGLGLRLIYFSYDVKMKEKGDIPEGYSVSREKKERFSLILESASTNQTSMYLCASSLPPFYEQYFGPGTRLTVT.

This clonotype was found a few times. The CDR3 region has the DNA TGCGCCAGCAGCTTGGTCTGGAGACTAGCGGACACCGGGGAGCTGTTTTTT. Protein sequence: CASSLVWRLADTGELFF. The chain couples TRBV5-1 to TRBJ2-2; 9 positions agree with TRBD2. The trim removed 0 bases at V and 3 bases at J, leaving 6 bases unmatched. Germline V gene data show CDR1 as SGHRS and CDR2 as YFSETQ. The CDR3 is 17 residues long.

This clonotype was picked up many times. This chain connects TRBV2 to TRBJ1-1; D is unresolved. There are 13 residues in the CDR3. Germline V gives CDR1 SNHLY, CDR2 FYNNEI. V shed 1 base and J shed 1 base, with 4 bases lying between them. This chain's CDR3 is CASSEEENTEAFF. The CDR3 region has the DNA TGTGCCAGCAGTGAAGAAGAGAACACTGAAGCTTTCTTT. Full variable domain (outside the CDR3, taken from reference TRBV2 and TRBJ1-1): EPEVTQTPSHQVTQMGQEVILRCVPISNHLYFYWYRQILGQKVEFLVSFYNNEISEKSEIFDDQFSVERPDGSNFTLKIRSTKLEDSAMYFCASSEEENTEAFFGQGTRLTVV.

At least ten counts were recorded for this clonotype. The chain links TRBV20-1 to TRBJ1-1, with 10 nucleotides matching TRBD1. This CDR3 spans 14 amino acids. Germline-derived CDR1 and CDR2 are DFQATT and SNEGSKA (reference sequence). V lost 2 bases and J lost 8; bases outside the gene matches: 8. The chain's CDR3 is CSARFGGTGVEAFF. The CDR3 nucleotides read TGCAGTGCTAGATTTGGGGGGACAGGGGTCGAAGCTTTCTTT.

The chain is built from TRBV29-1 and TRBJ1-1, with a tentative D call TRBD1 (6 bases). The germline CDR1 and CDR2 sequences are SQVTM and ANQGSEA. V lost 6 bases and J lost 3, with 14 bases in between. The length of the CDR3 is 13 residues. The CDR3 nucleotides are TGCAGCGTGACACAGGGCGGCGACACTGAAGCTTTCTTT. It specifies CSVTQGGDTEAFF.

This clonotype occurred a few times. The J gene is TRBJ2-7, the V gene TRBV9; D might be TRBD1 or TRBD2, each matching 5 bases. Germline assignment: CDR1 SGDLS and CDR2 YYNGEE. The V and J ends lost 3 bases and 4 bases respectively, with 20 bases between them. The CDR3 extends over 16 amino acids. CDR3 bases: TGTGCCAGCAGCGGTGAGGGGTGGGCCTCATTATACGAGCAGTACTTC. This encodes CASSGEGWASLYEQYF.

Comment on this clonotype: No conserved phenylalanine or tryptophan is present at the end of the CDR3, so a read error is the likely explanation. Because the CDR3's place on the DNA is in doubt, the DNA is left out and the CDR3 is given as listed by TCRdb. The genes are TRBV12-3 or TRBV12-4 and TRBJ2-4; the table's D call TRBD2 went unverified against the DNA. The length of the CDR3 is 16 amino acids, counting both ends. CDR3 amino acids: CASSPYDLSGEQYFGP.

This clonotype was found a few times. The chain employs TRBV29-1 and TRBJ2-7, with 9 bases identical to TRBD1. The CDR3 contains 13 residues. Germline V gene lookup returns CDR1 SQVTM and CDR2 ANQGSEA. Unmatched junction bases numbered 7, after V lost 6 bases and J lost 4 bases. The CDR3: CSVRTGAGYEQYF. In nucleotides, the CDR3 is TGCAGCGTGCGGACAGGGGCGGGGTACGAGCAGTACTTC.

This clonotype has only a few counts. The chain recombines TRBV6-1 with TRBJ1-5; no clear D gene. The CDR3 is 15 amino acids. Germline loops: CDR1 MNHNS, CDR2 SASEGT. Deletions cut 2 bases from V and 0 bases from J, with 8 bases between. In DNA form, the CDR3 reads TGTGCCAGCAGTGAATACCACACTAGCAATCAGCCCCAGCATTTT. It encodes CASSEYHTSNQPQHF.

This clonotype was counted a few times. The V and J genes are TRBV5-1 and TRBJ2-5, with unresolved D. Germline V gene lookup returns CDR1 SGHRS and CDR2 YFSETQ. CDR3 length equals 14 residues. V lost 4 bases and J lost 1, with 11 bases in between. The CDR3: CASSQLRAQETQYF. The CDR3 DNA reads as TGCGCCAGCAGCCAACTCCGGGCCCAAGAGACCCAGTACTTC.

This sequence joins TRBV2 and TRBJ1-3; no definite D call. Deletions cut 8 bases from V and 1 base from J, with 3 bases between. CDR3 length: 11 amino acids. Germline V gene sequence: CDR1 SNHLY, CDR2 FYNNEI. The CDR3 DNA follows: TGTGCCAGCGGATCTGGAAACACCATATATTTT. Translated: CASGSGNTIYF.

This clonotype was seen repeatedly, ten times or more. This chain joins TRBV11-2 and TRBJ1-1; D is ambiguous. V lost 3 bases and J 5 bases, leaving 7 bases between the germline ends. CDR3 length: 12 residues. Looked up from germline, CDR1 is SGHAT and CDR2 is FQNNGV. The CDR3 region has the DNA TGTGCCAGCAGCTTCTGGGAAACTGAAGCTTTCTTT. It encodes CASSFWETEAFF.

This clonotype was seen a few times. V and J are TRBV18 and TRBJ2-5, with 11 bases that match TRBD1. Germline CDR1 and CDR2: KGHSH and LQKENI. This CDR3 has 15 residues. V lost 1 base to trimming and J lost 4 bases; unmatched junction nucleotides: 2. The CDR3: CASSPRDRGTETQYF. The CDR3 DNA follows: TGTGCCAGCTCACCACGGGACAGGGGGACAGAGACCCAGTACTTC.

CDR3 nucleotides: TGTGCCAGTAGACGACCCCCGGGACAGGGTAGATCAAGGGCCCAGCATTTT. Protein sequence: CASRRPPGQGRSRAQHF. The rearrangement joins TRBV19 to TRBJ1-5, with 9 positions matching TRBD1. After removal of 6 bases from V and 11 bases from J, the junction contained 20 bases not matched to a gene. The CDR3 has 17 amino acids. CDR1 and CDR2 from the germline V gene are LNHDA and SQIVND (reference sequence).

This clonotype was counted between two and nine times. The CDR3 sequence: CASSPWGTGELFF. As DNA, the CDR3 is TGTGCCAGCAGCCCCTGGGGGACCGGGGAGCTGTTTTTT. V and J are TRBV6-1 and TRBJ2-2; D is perhaps TRBD1 or TRBD2 (5 bases each). The CDR3 loop spans 13 amino acids. Trimming stripped 6 bases from V and 5 bases from J, with 10 bases between. Per the germline V gene, CDR1 is MNHNS and CDR2 is SASEGT.

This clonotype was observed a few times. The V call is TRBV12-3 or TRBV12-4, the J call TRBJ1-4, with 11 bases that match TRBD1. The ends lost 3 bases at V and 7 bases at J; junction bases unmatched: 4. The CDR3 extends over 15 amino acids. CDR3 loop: CASSFSGTGGEKLFF. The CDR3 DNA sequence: TGTGCCAGCAGTTTCTCCGGGACAGGGGGTGAAAAACTGTTTTTT.

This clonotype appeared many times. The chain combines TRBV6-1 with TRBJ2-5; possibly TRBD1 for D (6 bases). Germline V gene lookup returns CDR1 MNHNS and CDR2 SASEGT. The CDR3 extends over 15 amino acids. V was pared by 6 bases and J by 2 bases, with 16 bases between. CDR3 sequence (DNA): TGTGCCAGCAGCAGGCCGGGACAAGGACAAGAGACCCAGTACTTC. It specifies CASSRPGQGQETQYF.

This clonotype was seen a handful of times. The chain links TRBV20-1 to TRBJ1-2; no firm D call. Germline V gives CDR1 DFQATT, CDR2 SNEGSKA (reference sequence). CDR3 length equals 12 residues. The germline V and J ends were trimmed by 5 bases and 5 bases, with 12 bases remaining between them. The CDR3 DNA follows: TGCAGTGCTTTCTGGACCGTGTATGGCTACACCTTC. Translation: CSAFWTVYGYTF.

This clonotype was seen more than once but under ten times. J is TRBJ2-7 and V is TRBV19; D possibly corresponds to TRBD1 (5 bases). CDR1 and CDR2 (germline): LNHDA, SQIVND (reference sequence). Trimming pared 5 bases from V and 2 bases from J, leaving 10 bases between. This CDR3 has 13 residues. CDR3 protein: CASSLDRPYEQYF. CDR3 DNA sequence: TGTGCCAGTAGTCTCGACAGACCCTACGAGCAGTACTTC.